A selection of T cell receptor beta chains follows, all from one sample in a study of T cells in Graves' hyperthyroidism and ophthalmopathy. One entry per CDR3 protein, called by TCRdb with MiXCR from the multiplex PCR reads. The sample contains some 580,000 distinct CDR3 sequences, more than 15% of which appear only once. Material for sequencing was blood. Receptors were obtained from a woman aged 40 to 50 with Graves' ophthalmopathy. Both conserved end residues are part of each CDR3. A D gene is named only where the DNA matches it firmly. Clone size, where shown, is once, few, many, or a class for clones that have expanded.

size	V	length	J	D	CDR3	DNA
many	TRBV19	16	TRBJ2-1	.	CASSIDGGLSYNEQFF	TGTGCCAGTAGTATAGATGGCGGACTCTCCTACAATGAGCAGTTCTTC
many	TRBV28	15	TRBJ1-2	.	CASRTPSGVDYGYTF	TGTGCCAGCAGAACCCCGTCGGGAGTCGACTATGGCTACACCTTC
many	TRBV20-1	13	TRBJ2-5	TRBD2	CSALGGGVETQYF	TGCAGTGCCCTCGGCGGGGGGGTAGAGACCCAGTACTTC
many	TRBV6-1	16	TRBJ1-6	.	CASSSQRGPGNSPLHF	TGTGCCAGCAGTTCGCAAAGGGGACCTGGTAATTCACCCCTCCACTTT
.	TRBV12-3/TRBV12-4	17	TRBJ2-6	.	CASSWLMGLSGANVLTF	TGTGCCAGCAGCTGGTTAATGGGTCTCTCTGGGGCCAACGTCCTGACTTTC
.	TRBV27	18	TRBJ2-1	TRBD2	CASTGGTSGRASYNEQFF	TGTGCCAGCACCGGGGGGACTAGCGGGAGGGCCTCCTACAATGAGCAGTTCTTC
.	TRBV20-1	17	TRBJ2-3	TRBD2	CSARDKGGLAATDTQYF	TGCAGTGCTAGAGATAAGGGGGGACTAGCGGCCACAGATACGCAGTATTTT
many	TRBV2	15	TRBJ2-7	.	CASSPTNSPAHEQYF	TGTGCCAGCAGTCCCACTAACTCTCCGGCGCACGAGCAGTACTTC
.	TRBV14	16	TRBJ1-1	TRBD1	CASSFGTGRTSTEAFF	TGTGCCAGCAGCTTTGGGACAGGGAGGACGAGCACTGAAGCTTTCTTT
many	TRBV2	13	TRBJ2-1	.	CASSGILENEQFF	TGTGCCAGCAGTGGGATACTAGAGAATGAGCAGTTCTTC
many	TRBV3-1	13	TRBJ2-1	.	CASSQSSDGEQFF	TGTGCCAGCAGCCAAAGCTCCGACGGTGAGCAGTTCTTC
.	TRBV25-1	14	TRBJ2-7	.	CASDNLGSPYEQYF	TGTGCCAGCGATAACCTCGGAAGCCCCTACGAGCAGTACTTC
few	TRBV5-1	17	TRBJ1-1	.	CASSLVGSSDRDTEAFF	TGCGCCAGCAGCTTGGTAGGCAGTTCGGATCGGGACACTGAAGCTTTCTTT
few	TRBV5-5	14	TRBJ2-7	TRBD2	CASSFEERGYEQYF	TGTGCCAGCAGCTTCGAGGAGCGGGGCTACGAGCAGTACTTC
.	TRBV5-1	15	TRBJ2-3	.	CASSSVAGGTDTQYF	TGCGCCAGCAGCTCAGTGGCAGGGGGCACAGATACGCAGTATTTT
few	TRBV20-1	16	TRBJ2-3	.	CSARGVPGASTDTQYF	TGCAGTGCTAGAGGCGTTCCGGGGGCTAGCACAGATACGCAGTATTTT
.	TRBV6-1	16	TRBJ1-2	.	CASGSGGAGTNYGYTF	TGTGCCAGCGGAAGCGGGGGCGCGGGTACTAACTATGGCTACACCTTC
many	TRBV28	13	TRBJ2-1	.	CASSPGQGDEQFF	TGTGCCAGCAGCCCGGGACAAGGGGATGAGCAGTTCTTC
.	TRBV4-1	14	TRBJ1-2	.	CASSQGTEGYGYTF	TGCGCCAGCAGCCAAGGGACAGAAGGCTATGGCTACACCTTC
many	TRBV20-1	14	TRBJ1-1	.	CSAISGAPDTEAFF	TGCAGTGCCATATCAGGGGCTCCGGACACTGAAGCTTTCTTT
.	TRBV20-1	13	TRBJ1-6	.	CSAGQTLNSPLHF	TGCAGTGCTGGACAGACCCTTAATTCACCCCTCCACTTT
many	TRBV5-1	15	TRBJ1-2	.	CASSLEGGPVYGYTF	TGCGCCAGCAGCTTGGAGGGCGGACCGGTCTATGGCTACACCTTC
few	TRBV6-6	16	TRBJ1-1	.	CASSYGFVGSVTEAFF	TGTGCCAGCAGTTACGGGTTTGTAGGGAGTGTCACTGAAGCTTTCTTT
many	TRBV28	14	TRBJ2-7	.	CASMGAALIYEQYF	TGTGCCAGCATGGGGGCAGCTCTAATCTACGAGCAGTACTTC
many	TRBV7-9	14	TRBJ2-5	.	CASSLAGSQETQYF	TGTGCCAGCAGCTTAGCGGGAAGCCAAGAGACCCAGTACTTC
few	TRBV27	14	TRBJ2-5	TRBD2	CASRPTSGVQTQYF	TGTGCCAGCAGGCCGACTAGCGGGGTCCAGACCCAGTACTTC
.	TRBV20-1	16	TRBJ2-5	TRBD2	CSASGLAGGWGETQYF	TGCAGTGCTAGCGGGCTAGCGGGAGGGTGGGGAGAGACCCAGTACTTC
.	TRBV2	16	TRBJ1-1	.	CASSFQGYIMNTEAFF	TGTGCCAGCAGCTTCCAAGGGTATATTATGAACACTGAAGCTTTCTTT
few	TRBV10-3	16	TRBJ2-2	TRBD1	CAISESAGGNTGELFF	TGTGCCATCAGTGAGTCGGCAGGGGGGAACACCGGGGAGCTGTTTTTT
many	TRBV5-1	13	TRBJ2-1	.	CASSQGSLNEQFF	TGCGCCAGCAGTCAGGGAAGTTTGAATGAGCAGTTCTTC
many	TRBV5-1	15	TRBJ1-5	TRBD1	CASSLAAGGDGPQHF	TGCGCCAGCAGCTTGGCCGCAGGGGGCGACGGGCCCCAGCATTTT
.	TRBV6-1	17	TRBJ2-4	TRBD1	CASSIDRGALAKNIQYF	TGTGCCAGCAGTATTGACAGGGGAGCCCTAGCCAAAAACATTCAGTACTTC
many	TRBV6-1	15	TRBJ2-7	TRBD1	CASSAPGTANYEQYF	TGTGCCAGCAGTGCCCCCGGGACAGCCAACTACGAGCAGTACTTC
.	TRBV18	13	TRBJ1-1	.	CASSPSREPEAFF	TGTGCCAGCTCACCGAGCAGGGAACCTGAAGCTTTCTTT
many	TRBV20-1	16	TRBJ1-1	.	CSARIWAPTGPPEAFF	TGCAGTGCCCGCATCTGGGCACCAACAGGGCCCCCTGAAGCTTTCTTT
.	TRBV28	12	TRBJ2-7	.	CASRGGGVEQYF	TGTGCCAGCAGGGGGGGCGGGGTCGAGCAGTACTTC